The clone carrying this T cell receptor (beta chain) has only one observation. The data were taken from a study of blood T cell repertoires in COVID-19. Whole-study context: Whether acute or convalescent, the COVID-19 samples came from the United States, Italy and Spain. T cells, B-cell-depleted T cells, or PBMCs supplied cDNA or gDNA.

In the authors' methods: Reference gene primer amplification gave nucleated cell count estimates. This table comes from immunoSEQ multiplex PCR, and its TCRdb copy is limited to in-frame clones, with some not included. That table is the source of V, J and clone size, and D and trimming were worked out from the DNA. The table has a few hundred thousand clones, 80% to 90% seen once; the top ten hold 6.3%. Germline V gene data show CDR1 as SEHNR and CDR2 as FQNEAQ (reference sequence). V gave up 4 bases and J gave up 7 bases; unmatched junction bases: 5. The CDR3 is 14 amino acids. Sequenced input: peripheral blood. J is TRBJ1-5 and V is TRBV7-9; 9 nucleotides agree with TRBD1. The receptor's source is a woman aged 45-60 years with COVID-19, enrolled during active disease. The CDR3 nucleotides read TGTGCCAGCAGCTCCCGGACAGGGGACCAGCCCCAGCATTTT. Translation: CASSSRTGDQPQHF. The whole variable domain, remainder taken from reference TRBV7-9 and TRBJ1-5, is DTGVSQNPRHKITKRGQNVTFRCDPISEHNRLYWYRQTLGQGPEFLTYFQNEAQLEKSRLLSDRFSAERPKGSFSTLEIQRTEQGDSAMYLCASSSRTGDQPQHFGDGTRLSIL.